These 14 T cell receptor beta chains share one sample of origin, sequenced in a study of identical twins. TCRdb called the 5' RACE reads again in MiXCR, with one record for every CDR3 protein. In the table there are under 450,000 distinct CDR3 sequences, around a sixth of which are singletons. The sample consisted of naive T cells sorted from blood. Receptor source: a man aged 45-65 years in good health.

The rearrangement uses TRBV19 and TRBJ2-1; D possibly uses TRBD1 or TRBD2 (7 bases each). CDR1 and CDR2 from the germline V gene are LNHDA and SQIVND (reference sequence). This CDR3 is built from 13 residues. Trimming removed 4 bases at V and 7 bases at J, with 11 bases between. The chain's CDR3 is CASSTRGGNEQFF. The CDR3 region has the DNA TGTGCCAGTAGTACCAGGGGGGGGAATGAGCAGTTCTTC.

The table lists this clonotype with a few counts. The chain carries TRBV5-1 and TRBJ1-1, with TRBD1 matching over 8 bases. CDR3 length equals 13 residues. From germline, CDR1 is SGHRS and CDR2 YFSETQ. V gave up 4 bases and J gave up 8 bases; unmatched junction bases: 7. CDR3 region: CASSPPGQAEAFF. CDR3 DNA sequence: TGCGCCAGCAGCCCGCCGGGACAGGCAGAAGCTTTCTTT.

V gene TRBV6-5 combines with J gene TRBJ2-7; TRBD1 matches 7 bases. The CDR3 sequence is 16 residues long. V shed 2 bases, J shed 2 bases, and the junction held 9 bases outside the gene matches. Germline CDR1 is MNHEY and CDR2 is SVGAGI. The CDR3 loop reads CASSYNHRGRAYEQYF. The CDR3 DNA sequence: TGTGCCAGCAGTTACAATCACAGGGGTCGGGCCTACGAGCAGTACTTC.

Only a few counts were recorded for this clonotype. The chain couples TRBV20-1 to TRBJ1-1; tentatively, D is TRBD1 (5 bases). This CDR3 contains 14 residues. Germline V gene sequence: CDR1 DFQATT, CDR2 SNEGSKA (reference sequence). The V end was cut by 7 bases, the J end by 1 base, with 16 bases between. The CDR3, as DNA: TGCAGTGTAAAACCGGGACCGAGGAACACTGAAGCTTTCTTT. It encodes CSVKPGPRNTEAFF.

This clonotype was seen repeatedly, ten times or more. The chain employs TRBV11-1 and TRBJ2-1, with D perhaps matching TRBD1 (6 bases). Between the trimmed V and J ends, which lost 6 bases and 9 bases, there was a span of 18 bases. This CDR3 has 14 amino acids. The germline CDR1 and CDR2 sequences are SGHAT and FQDESV (reference sequence). This chain's CDR3 is CASRRDRFVSEQFF. The CDR3 nucleotides are TGTGCCAGCAGACGAGACAGGTTCGTGAGTGAGCAGTTCTTC.

This clonotype was observed a few times. The rearrangement links TRBV9 to TRBJ2-1; no reliable D call. V gave up 0 bases and J gave up 0 bases, with 7 bases separating them. The CDR3 has 15 residues. The germline V gene has CDR1 SGDLS and CDR2 YYNGEE. The CDR3 DNA sequence: TGTGCCAGCAGCGTAGGGTTGGGCTCCTACAATGAGCAGTTCTTC. Protein: CASSVGLGSYNEQFF.

This clonotype was seen only a few times. V gene TRBV20-1 combines with J gene TRBJ2-7; 7 bases match TRBD2. Germline values: CDR1 DFQATT, CDR2 SNEGSKA (reference sequence). This CDR3 is 16 amino acids long. Unmatched junction bases numbered 12, after V lost 2 bases and J lost 2 bases. For the CDR3, the DNA is TGCAGTGCTAGAATCCCTGGACTAGGCAGCCCCTACGAGCAGTACTTC. It yields the protein CSARIPGLGSPYEQYF.

The CDR3 DNA is TGCAGTGCTAGACCCCTCTCAAGGGATAGCAATCAGCCCCAGCATTTT. As protein: CSARPLSRDSNQPQHF. The chain links TRBV20-1 to TRBJ1-5, with unresolved D. V was pared by 2 bases and J by 0 bases, with 14 bases between. CDR1 and CDR2 from the germline V gene are DFQATT and SNEGSKA (reference sequence). The CDR3 covers 16 residues.

Written as DNA, the CDR3 is TGCAGCGTTGGAGACAGGGCTTACATAGTCACAGATACGCAGTATTTT. Translation gives CSVGDRAYIVTDTQYF. The J gene is TRBJ2-3, the V gene TRBV29-1, with 7 bases matching TRBD1. The CDR3 sequence is 16 residues long. The V gene end was trimmed by 4 bases and the J gene end by 2 bases; junction bases not matched to a gene: 12. Germline V gives CDR1 SQVTM, CDR2 ANQGSEA.

The V and J genes are TRBV25-1 and TRBJ1-4; D might be TRBD1 (5 bases). Per germline, CDR1 MGHDK and CDR2 SYGVNS. Deletions cut 2 bases from V and 6 bases from J, with 13 bases between. This CDR3 contains 15 residues. Here the CDR3 reads CASSEGGAPDEKLFF. DNA of the CDR3: TGTGCCAGCAGTGAAGGAGGGGCCCCCGATGAAAAACTGTTTTTT.

This clonotype has a count of ten or more. This chain connects TRBV29-1 to TRBJ2-5; a possible D gene is TRBD2 (6 bases). The CDR3 consists of 14 residues. CDR1 and CDR2 (germline): SQVTM, ANQGSEA. Trimming pared 7 bases from V and 2 bases from J, leaving 17 bases between. The CDR3 nucleotides are TGCAGCGCTGGGTCGGGGGTGAGACAAGAGACCCAGTACTTC. Protein sequence: CSAGSGVRQETQYF.

A word on this clonotype: An end of the junction differs from the germline gene, which may be a read error. The chain combines TRBV28 with TRBJ1-5; tentative D call: TRBD1 (6 bases). CDR1 is MDHEN, CDR2 SYDVKM, per germline. The CDR3 is made up of 14 amino acids. CDR3 sequence: CASSLHQGLQPQHF. The CDR3 DNA reads TGTGCCAGCAGTTTGCACCAGGGGTTGCAGCCACAGCATTTT.

The gene calls are TRBV18 and TRBJ2-3; 7 positions match TRBD1. Germline CDR1 reads KGHSH; CDR2 reads LQKENI. The V and J ends lost 1 base and 3 bases, in that order; junction bases with no gene match: 7. This CDR3 comprises 16 residues. The CDR3 reads CASSPQEGAPTDTQYF. The CDR3 DNA sequence: TGTGCCAGCTCACCACAAGAGGGGGCGCCGACAGATACGCAGTATTTT.

Only a few counts were recorded for this clonotype. The chain links TRBV29-1 to TRBJ2-1; 7 bases are a match to TRBD1. The CDR3 extends over 17 amino acids. Germline V gene sequence: CDR1 SQVTM, CDR2 ANQGSEA. Trimming cost V 7 bases and J 2 bases; bases outside gene matches: 17. CDR3 in DNA: TGCAGCGCCCTAAATTTAAGACAGGGTAGAACCTACAATGAGCAGTTCTTC. Protein: CSALNLRQGRTYNEQFF.